This note documents a single T cell receptor beta chain sequence. Method: immunoSEQ multiplex PCR; TCRdb's copy keeps in-frame clones and lacks some. The sample carries roughly 330,000 clones, about 85% recorded once. This specimen belongs to a study of cytomegalovirus exposure and HLA in healthy donors. The V gene's germline CDR1 is MNHEY and CDR2 SVGAGI. V was cut by 6 bases and J by 6 bases, with 20 bases left in between. The CDR3 is 15 amino acids. The donors were in the approximately 120-subject validation cohort, distinct from the approximately 700-subject first cohort. Input material: PBMCs. The receptor was isolated from a woman in her twenties or thirties in good health and CMV-seropositive. The J gene is TRBJ1-2, the V gene TRBV6-5, with TRBD1 as a possible D gene (6 bases). This CDR3 reads CASRQGGASMDGYTF. Written as DNA, the CDR3 is TGTGCCAGCAGACAAGGGGGGGCCTCTATGGATGGCTACACCTTC.